This T cell receptor beta chain was identified during a study of human T cells and chemical hapten exposure. On the study more broadly: While the approximately 24-week study was under way, patients received diphenylcyclopropenone on the scalp every week.

The library put unique molecular identifiers onto individual cDNA molecules. TCRdb recomputed calls from the RACE reads with MiXCR, one row per CDR3 protein. The data hold about 57,000 distinct CDR3 sequences, with 9.3% observed a single time. This clonotype was seen many times. Time point noted: patch test 1, 2 weeks after DPC sensitization. Noted treatment: therapeutic diphenylcyclopropenone sensitization with weekly scalp DPC. The CDR3 loop spans 16 amino acids. After removal of 1 base from V and 3 bases from J, the junction contained 6 bases not matched to a gene. CDR1 and CDR2 from the germline V gene are DFQATT and SNEGSKA (reference sequence).

The source was whole blood, collected in connection with sensitization to the hapten diphenylcyclopropenone (DPC). The receptor's source is a woman between 35 and 50 years old with alopecia areata. Some clones in this sample may be carry-over from other donors' samples. The J gene is TRBJ2-3, the V gene TRBV20-1; 11 bases are shared with TRBD2. CDR3 region: CSARAQLAGETDTQYF. The CDR3 DNA is TGCAGTGCTAGAGCCCAACTAGCGGGGGAGACAGATACGCAGTATTTT.